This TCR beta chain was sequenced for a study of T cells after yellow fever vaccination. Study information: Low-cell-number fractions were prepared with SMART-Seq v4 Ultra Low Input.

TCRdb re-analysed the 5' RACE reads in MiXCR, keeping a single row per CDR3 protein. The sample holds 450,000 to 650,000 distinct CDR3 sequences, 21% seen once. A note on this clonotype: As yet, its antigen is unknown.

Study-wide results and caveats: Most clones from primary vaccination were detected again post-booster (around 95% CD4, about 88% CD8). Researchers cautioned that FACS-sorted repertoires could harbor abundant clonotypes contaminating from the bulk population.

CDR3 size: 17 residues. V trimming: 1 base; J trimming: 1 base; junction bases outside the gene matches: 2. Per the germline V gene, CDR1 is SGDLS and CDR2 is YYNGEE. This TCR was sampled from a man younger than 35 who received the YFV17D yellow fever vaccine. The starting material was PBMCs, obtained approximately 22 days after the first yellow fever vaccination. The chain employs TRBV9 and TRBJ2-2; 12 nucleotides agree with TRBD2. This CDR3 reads CASSVRGLAGNTGELFF. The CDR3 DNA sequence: TGTGCCAGCAGCGTAAGGGGACTAGCGGGGAACACCGGGGAGCTGTTTTTT.